This T cell receptor beta chain was observed in a study of blood T cells in healthy people across ages. Germline CDR1 and CDR2: MNHEY and SVGEGT. Trimming cost V 6 bases and J 1 base, with 16 bases left between them. There are 15 residues in the CDR3. Next came a second PCR, run for about 7 to 12 cycles, which used a sample-barcoded 5' primer along with a J-beta primer mix. TCRdb passed the 5' RACE reads through MiXCR, listing each CDR3 protein once. The sample includes about a million distinct CDR3 sequences, roughly two fifths of them seen just once. This clonotype came up a few times. The sequencing input was blood. V and J are TRBV6-2 or TRBV6-3 and TRBJ2-7; D call uncertain. The TCR comes from a man aged 18 to 29 in good health. The CDR3 reads CASRHLVERSYEQYF. In DNA form, the CDR3 reads TGTGCCAGCAGACACCTTGTTGAAAGATCCTACGAGCAGTACTTC.